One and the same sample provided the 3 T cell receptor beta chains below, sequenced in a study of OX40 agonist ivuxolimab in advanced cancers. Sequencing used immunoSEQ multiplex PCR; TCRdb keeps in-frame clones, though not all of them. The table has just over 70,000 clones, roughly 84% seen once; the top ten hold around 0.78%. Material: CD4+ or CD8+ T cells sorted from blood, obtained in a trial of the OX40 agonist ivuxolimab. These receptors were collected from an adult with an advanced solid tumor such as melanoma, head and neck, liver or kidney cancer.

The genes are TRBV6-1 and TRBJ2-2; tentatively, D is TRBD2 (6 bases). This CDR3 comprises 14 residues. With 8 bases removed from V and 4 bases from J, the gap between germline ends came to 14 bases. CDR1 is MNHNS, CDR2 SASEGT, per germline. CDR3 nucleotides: TGTGCCAGCGTGGGACTTCTGAGCACCGGGGAGCTGTTTTTT. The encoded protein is CASVGLLSTGELFF.

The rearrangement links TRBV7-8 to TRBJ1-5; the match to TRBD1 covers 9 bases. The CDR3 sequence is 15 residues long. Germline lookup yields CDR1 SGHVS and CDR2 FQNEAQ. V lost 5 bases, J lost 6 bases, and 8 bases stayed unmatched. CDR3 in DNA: TGTGCCAGCAGCCCCGGACAGGGGACTGCTCAGCCCCAGCATTTT. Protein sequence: CASSPGQGTAQPQHF.

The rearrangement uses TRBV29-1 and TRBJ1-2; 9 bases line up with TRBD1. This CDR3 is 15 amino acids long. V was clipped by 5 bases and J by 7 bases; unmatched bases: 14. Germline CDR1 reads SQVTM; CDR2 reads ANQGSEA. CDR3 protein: CSVRPMGQGGGGYTF. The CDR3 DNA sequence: TGCAGCGTTAGGCCAATGGGACAGGGAGGTGGTGGCTACACCTTC.